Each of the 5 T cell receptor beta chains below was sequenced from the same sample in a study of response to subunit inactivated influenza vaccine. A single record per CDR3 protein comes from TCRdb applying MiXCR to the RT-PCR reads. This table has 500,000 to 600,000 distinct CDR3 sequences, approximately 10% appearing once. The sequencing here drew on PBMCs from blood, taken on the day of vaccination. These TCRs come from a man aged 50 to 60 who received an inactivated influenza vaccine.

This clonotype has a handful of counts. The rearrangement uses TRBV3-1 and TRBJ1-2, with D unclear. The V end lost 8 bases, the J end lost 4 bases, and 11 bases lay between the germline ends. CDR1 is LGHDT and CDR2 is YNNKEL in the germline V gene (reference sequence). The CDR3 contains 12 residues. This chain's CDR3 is CASSTRAYGYTF. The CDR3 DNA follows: TGTGCCAGCTCTACACGCGCCTATGGCTACACCTTC.

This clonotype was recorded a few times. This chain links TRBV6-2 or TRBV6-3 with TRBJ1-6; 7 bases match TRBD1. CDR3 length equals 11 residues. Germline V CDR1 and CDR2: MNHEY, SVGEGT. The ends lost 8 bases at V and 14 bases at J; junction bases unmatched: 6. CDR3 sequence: CASQTGTALHF. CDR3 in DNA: TGTGCCAGCCAAACCGGGACAGCCCTCCACTTT.

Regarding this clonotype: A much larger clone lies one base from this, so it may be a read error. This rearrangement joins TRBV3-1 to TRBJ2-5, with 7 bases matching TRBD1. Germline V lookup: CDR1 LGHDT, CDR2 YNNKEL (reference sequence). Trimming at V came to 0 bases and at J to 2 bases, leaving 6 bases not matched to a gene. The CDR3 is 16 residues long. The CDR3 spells CASSQDLGTVQETQYF. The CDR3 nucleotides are TGTGCCAGCAGCCAAGATCTCGGGACAGTACAAGAGACCCAGTACTTC.

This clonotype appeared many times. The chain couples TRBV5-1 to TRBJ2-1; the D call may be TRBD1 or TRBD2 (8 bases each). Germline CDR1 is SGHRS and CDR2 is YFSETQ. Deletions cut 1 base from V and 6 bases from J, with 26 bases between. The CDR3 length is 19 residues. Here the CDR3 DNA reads TGCGCCAGCAGCTTGAAATATGACAGGGGAATTAGCGGGATCAATGAGCAGTTCTTC. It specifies CASSLKYDRGISGINEQFF.

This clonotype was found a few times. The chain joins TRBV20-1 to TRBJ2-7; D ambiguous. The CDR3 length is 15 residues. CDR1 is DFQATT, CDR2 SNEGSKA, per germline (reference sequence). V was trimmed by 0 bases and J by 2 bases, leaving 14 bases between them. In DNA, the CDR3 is TGCAGTGCTAGAGACCGGGCCCGAAGCGCCTACGAGCAGTACTTC. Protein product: CSARDRARSAYEQYF.